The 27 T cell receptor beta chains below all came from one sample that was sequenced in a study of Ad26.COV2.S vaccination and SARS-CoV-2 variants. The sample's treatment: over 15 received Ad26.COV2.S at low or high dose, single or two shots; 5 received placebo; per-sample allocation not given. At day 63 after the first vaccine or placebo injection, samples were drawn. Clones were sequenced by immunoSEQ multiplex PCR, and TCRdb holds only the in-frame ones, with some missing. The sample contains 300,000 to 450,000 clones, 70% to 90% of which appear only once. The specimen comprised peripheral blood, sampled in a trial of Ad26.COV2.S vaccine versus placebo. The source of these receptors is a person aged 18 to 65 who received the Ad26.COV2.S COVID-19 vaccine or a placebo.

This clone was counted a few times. CDR3 sequence: CASSAVGVKGNSPLHF. In nucleotides, the CDR3 is TGTGCCAGCAGCGCAGTAGGGGTGAAGGGTAATTCACCCCTCCACTTT. The rearrangement uses TRBV11-2 and TRBJ1-6; D possibly corresponds to TRBD1 (5 bases). Trimming stripped 5 bases from V and 6 bases from J, with 17 bases between. The CDR3 runs to 16 residues. The germline gives CDR1 SGHAT, CDR2 FQNNGV.

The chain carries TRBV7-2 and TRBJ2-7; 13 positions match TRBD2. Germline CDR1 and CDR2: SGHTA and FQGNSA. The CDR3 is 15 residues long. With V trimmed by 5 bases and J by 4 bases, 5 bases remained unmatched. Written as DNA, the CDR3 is TGTGCCAGCAGCGCCGGACTAGCGGGAGATTACGAGCAGTACTTC. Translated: CASSAGLAGDYEQYF. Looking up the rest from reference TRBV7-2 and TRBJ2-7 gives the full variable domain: GAGVSQSPSNKVTEKGKDVELRCDPISGHTALYWYRQSLGQGLEFLIYFQGNSAPDKSGLPSDRFSAERTGGSVSTLTIQRTQQEDSAVYLCASSAGLAGDYEQYFGPGTRLTVT.

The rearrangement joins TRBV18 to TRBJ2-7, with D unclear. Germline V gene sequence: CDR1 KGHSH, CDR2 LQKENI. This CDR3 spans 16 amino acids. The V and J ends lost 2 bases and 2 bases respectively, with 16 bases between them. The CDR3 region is CASSPSRAASPYEQYF. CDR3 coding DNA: TGTGCCAGCTCACCAAGTCGGGCAGCGAGCCCCTACGAGCAGTACTTC.

This chain's CDR3 is CVRSRTESGANVLTF. The CDR3 DNA sequence: TGTGTCAGAAGTCGGACGGAGTCTGGGGCCAACGTCCTGACTTTC. The chain combines TRBV7-5 with TRBJ2-6. TRBV7-5 is annotated as a pseudogene. This CDR3 region has 15 residues.

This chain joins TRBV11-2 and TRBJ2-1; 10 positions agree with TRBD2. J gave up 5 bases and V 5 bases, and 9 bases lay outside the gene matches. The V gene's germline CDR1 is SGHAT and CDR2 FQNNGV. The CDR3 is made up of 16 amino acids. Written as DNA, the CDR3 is TGTGCCAGCAGCCACTGGCTAGCGGGGGCTAACAATGAGCAGTTCTTC. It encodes CASSHWLAGANNEQFF.

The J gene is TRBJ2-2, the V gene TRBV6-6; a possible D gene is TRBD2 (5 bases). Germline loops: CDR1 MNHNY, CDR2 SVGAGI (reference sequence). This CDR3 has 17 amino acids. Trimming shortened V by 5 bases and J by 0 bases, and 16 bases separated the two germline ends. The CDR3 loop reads CASSPLKASSNTGELFF. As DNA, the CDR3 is TGTGCCAGCAGTCCATTAAAGGCTAGCTCGAACACCGGGGAGCTGTTTTTT.

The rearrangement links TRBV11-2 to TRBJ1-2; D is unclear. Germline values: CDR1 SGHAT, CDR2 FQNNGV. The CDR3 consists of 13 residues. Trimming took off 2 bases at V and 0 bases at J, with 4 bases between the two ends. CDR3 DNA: TGTGCCAGCAGCTTACGGTCTAACTATGGCTACACCTTC. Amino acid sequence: CASSLRSNYGYTF. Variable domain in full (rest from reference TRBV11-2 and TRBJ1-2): EAGVAQSPRYKIIEKRQSVAFWCNPISGHATLYWYQQILGQGPKLLIQFQNNGVVDDSQLPKDRFSAERLKGVDSTLKIQPAKLEDSAVYLCASSLRSNYGYTFGSGTRLTVV.

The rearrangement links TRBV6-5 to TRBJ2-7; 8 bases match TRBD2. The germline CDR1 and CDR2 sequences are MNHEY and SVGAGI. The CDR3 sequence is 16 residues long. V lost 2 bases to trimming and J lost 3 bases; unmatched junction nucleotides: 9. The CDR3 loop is CASSYAATSGLYEQYF. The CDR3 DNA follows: TGTGCCAGCAGTTACGCGGCCACTAGCGGACTCTACGAGCAGTACTTC.

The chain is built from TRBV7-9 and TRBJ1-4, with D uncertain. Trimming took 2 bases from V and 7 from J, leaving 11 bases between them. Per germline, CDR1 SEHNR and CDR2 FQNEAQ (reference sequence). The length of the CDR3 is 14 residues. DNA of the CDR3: TGTGCCAGCAGCTTACTCAGCCGGGGTGAAAAACTGTTTTTT. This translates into CASSLLSRGEKLFF.

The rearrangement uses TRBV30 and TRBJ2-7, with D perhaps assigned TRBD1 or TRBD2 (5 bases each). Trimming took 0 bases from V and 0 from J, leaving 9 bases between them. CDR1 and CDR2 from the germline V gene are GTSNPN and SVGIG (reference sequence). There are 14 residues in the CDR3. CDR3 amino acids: CAWSVRGPSYEQYF. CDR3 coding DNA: TGTGCCTGGAGTGTGAGGGGCCCCTCCTACGAGCAGTACTTC. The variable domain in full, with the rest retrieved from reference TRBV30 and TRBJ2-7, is SQTIHQWPATLVQPVGSPLSLECTVEGTSNPNLYWYRQAAGRGLQLLFYSVGIGQISSEVPQNLSASRPQDRQFILSSKKLLLSDSGFYLCAWSVRGPSYEQYFGPGTRLTVT.

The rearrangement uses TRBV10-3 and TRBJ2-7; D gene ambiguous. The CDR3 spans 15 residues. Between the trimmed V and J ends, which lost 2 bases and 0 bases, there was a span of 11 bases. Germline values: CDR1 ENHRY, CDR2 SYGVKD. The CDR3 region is CAISEERAVSYEQYF. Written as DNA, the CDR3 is TGTGCCATCAGTGAGGAAAGGGCCGTCTCCTACGAGCAGTACTTC.

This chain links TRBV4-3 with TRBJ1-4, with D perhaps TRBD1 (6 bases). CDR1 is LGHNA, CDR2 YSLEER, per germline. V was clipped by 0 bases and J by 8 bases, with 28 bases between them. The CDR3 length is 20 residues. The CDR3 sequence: CASSQDISGGAVRNREKLFF. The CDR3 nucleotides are TGCGCCAGCAGCCAAGATATTTCGGGGGGCGCGGTTCGTAATCGAGAAAAACTGTTTTTT.

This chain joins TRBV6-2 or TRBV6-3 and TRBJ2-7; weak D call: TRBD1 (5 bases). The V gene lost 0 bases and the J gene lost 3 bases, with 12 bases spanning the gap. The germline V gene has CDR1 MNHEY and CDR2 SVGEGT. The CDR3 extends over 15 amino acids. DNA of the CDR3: TGTGCCAGCAGTTACTCCTGGCCGGACAACTACGAGCAGTACTTC. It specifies CASSYSWPDNYEQYF.

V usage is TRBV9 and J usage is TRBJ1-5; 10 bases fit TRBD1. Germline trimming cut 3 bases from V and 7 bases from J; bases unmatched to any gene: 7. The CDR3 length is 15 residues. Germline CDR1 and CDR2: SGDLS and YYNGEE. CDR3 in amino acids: CASSAGGTGDQPQHF. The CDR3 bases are TGTGCCAGCAGCGCCGGGGGGACAGGGGACCAGCCCCAGCATTTT.

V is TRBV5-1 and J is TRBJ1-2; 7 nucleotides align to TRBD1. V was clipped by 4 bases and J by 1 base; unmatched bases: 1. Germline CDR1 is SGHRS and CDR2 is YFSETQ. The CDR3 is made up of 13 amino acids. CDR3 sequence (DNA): TGCGCCAGCAGCGACAGGGTTAACTATGGCTACACCTTC. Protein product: CASSDRVNYGYTF.

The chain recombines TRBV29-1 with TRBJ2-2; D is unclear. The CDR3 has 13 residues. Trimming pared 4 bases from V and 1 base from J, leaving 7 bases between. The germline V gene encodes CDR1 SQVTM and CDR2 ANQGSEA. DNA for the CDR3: TGCAGCGTTGCACACTTGAACACCGGGGAGCTGTTTTTT. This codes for CSVAHLNTGELFF.

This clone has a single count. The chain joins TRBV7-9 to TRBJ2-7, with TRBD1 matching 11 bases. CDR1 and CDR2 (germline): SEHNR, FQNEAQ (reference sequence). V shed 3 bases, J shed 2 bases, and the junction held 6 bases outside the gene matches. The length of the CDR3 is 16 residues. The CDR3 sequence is CASSLEPGQGAYEQYF. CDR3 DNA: TGTGCCAGCAGCTTGGAGCCGGGACAGGGGGCCTACGAGCAGTACTTC.

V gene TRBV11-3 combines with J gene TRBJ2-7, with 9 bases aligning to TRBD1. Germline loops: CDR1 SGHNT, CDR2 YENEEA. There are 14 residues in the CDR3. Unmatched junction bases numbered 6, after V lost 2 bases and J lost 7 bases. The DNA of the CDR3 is TGTGCCAGCAGCTTAACAGGGGGCGCAGGAGAGCAGTACTTC. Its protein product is CASSLTGGAGEQYF.

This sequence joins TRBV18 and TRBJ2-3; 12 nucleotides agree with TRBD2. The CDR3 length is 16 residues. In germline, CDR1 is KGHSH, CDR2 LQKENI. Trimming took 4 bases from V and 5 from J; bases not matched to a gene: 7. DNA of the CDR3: TGTGCCAGCTCACTTTCTAGCGGGAGGGCCAGAGATACGCAGTATTTT. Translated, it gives CASSLSSGRARDTQYF.

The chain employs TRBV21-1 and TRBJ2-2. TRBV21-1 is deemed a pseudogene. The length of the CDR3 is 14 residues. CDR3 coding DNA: TGTGCCAGTGCCCCCCTCATGGACACCGGGGAGCTGTTTTTT. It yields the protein CASAPLMDTGELFF.

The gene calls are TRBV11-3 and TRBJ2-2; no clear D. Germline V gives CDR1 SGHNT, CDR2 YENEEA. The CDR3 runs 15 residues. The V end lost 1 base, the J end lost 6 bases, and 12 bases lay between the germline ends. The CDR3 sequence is CASSLGPARPGELFF. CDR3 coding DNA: TGTGCCAGCAGCTTAGGGCCAGCGCGGCCCGGGGAGCTGTTTTTT.

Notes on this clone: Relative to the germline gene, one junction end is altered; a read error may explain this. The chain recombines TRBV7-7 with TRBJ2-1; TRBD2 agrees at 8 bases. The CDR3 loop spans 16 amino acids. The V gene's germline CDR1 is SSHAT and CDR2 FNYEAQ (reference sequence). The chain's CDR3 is CASSLFGTSGGNEQFF. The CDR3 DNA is TGTGCTAGCAGCCTGTTCGGAACTAGCGGAGGCAATGAGCAGTTCTTC.

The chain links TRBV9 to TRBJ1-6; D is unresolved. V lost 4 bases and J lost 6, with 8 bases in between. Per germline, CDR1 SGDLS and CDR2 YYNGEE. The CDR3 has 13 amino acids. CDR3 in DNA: TGTGCCAGCAGCCCGCATGCTAATTCACCCCTCCACTTT. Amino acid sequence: CASSPHANSPLHF.

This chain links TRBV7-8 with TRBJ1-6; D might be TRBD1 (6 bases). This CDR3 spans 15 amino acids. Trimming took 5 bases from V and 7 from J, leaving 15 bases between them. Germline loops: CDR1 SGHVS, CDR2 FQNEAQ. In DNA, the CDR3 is TGTGCCAGCAGCCGTCAACAGGGCCAAAATTCACCCCTCCACTTT. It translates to CASSRQQGQNSPLHF.

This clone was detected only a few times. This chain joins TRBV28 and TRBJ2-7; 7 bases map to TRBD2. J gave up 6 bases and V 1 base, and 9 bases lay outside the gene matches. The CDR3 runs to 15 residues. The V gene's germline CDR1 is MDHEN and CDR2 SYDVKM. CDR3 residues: CASSLSQGLSFEQYF. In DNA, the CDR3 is TGTGCCAGCAGTTTATCCCAGGGACTAAGTTTCGAGCAGTACTTC.

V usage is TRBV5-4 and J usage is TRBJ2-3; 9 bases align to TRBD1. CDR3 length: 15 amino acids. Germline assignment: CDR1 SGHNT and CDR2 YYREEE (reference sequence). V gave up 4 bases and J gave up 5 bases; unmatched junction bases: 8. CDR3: CASSRRDREVDTQYF. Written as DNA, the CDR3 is TGTGCCAGCAGCCGGCGGGACAGGGAAGTAGATACGCAGTATTTT.

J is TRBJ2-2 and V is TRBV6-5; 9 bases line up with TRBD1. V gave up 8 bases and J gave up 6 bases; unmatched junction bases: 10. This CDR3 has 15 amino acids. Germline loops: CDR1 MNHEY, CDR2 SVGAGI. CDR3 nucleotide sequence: TGTGCCAGCCATAAACAGGGGGCAACCCCCGGGGAGCTGTTTTTT. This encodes CASHKQGATPGELFF.